A single sample is the source of the 21 T cell receptor beta chains below, sequenced in a study of T-cell memory formation after mild COVID-19. MiXCR was run by TCRdb on the 5' RACE reads, yielding one entry per CDR3 protein. The sample carries about 38,000 distinct CDR3 sequences, roughly an eighth recorded once. The specimen sequenced was PBMCs or a T cell subset sorted from them (not recorded which). The receptors derive from a man younger than 35 who had mild COVID-19 (a few samples of this study predate the infection). Cell type and time point are not known.

This clonotype has a count of ten or more. The junction departs from the called germline gene at one end, perhaps through a read error. The chain carries TRBV7-7 and TRBJ2-3; D unresolved. This CDR3 comprises 14 residues. The germline CDR1 and CDR2 sequences are SSHAT and FNYEAQ (reference sequence). The CDR3 DNA reads as TGTGCTAGCAGCTTAGAATGGGGCACAGATACGCAGTATTTT. This sequence encodes CASSLEWGTDTQYF.

J is TRBJ1-6 and V is TRBV11-2, with 10 bases aligning to TRBD1. The ends lost 8 bases at V and 10 bases at J; junction bases unmatched: 5. Germline CDR1 and CDR2: SGHAT and FQNNGV. The CDR3 extends over 13 amino acids. CDR3 bases: TGTGCCAGCGGGACAGGGGTTGCCTCACCCCTCCACTTT. Translated: CASGTGVASPLHF.

Many counts were recorded for this clonotype. J is TRBJ2-3 and V is TRBV11-2; D is unresolved. This CDR3 spans 13 amino acids. Trimming removed 3 bases from V and 6 bases from J, with 10 bases in between. From germline, CDR1 is SGHAT and CDR2 FQNNGV. The CDR3 reads CASSLAYLDTQYF. CDR3 DNA: TGTGCCAGCAGCTTGGCGTACCTGGATACGCAGTATTTT.

This clonotype has at least ten counts. The J gene is TRBJ2-7, the V gene TRBV2, with 9 bases that match TRBD1. From germline, CDR1 is SNHLY and CDR2 FYNNEI. V was clipped by 7 bases and J by 2 bases; unmatched bases: 3. CDR3 size: 13 residues. DNA of the CDR3: TGTGCCAGCATCGGACAGGGGCCCTACGAGCAGTACGTC. Protein sequence: CASIGQGPYEQYV.

This clonotype was detected ten times or more. The V gene is TRBV5-1, the J gene TRBJ1-1; TRBD1 aligns across 9 bases. The CDR3 is made up of 14 amino acids. Germline CDR1 SGHRS, CDR2 YFSETQ. V shed 4 bases and J 6 bases; nucleotides not matched to a gene: 7. CDR3 nucleotide sequence: TGCGCCAGCAGCGCACAGGGGGCGATAGCTGAAGCTTTCTTT. Protein sequence: CASSAQGAIAEAFF.

The chain employs TRBV28 and TRBJ2-6; 7 nucleotides align to TRBD1. This CDR3 contains 19 residues. V lost 2 bases and J lost 1; bases outside the gene matches: 11. Germline CDR1 reads MDHEN; CDR2 reads SYDVKM. The CDR3 sequence: CASSLIYQGEGSGANVLTF. The CDR3 DNA reads as TGTGCCAGCAGTTTAATTTATCAGGGGGAAGGATCTGGGGCCAACGTCCTGACTTTC. Complete variable domain (other parts from reference TRBV28 and TRBJ2-6): DVKVTQSSRYLVKRTGEKVFLECVQDMDHENMFWYRQDPGLGLRLIYFSYDVKMKEKGDIPEGYSVSREKKERFSLILESASTNQTSMYLCASSLIYQGEGSGANVLTFGAGSRLTVL.

This clonotype was counted at least ten times. The CDR3 here is CASSRDSANTGELFF. The CDR3 DNA is TGTGCCAGCAGCCGGGACTCAGCGAACACCGGGGAGCTGTTTTTT. The chain joins TRBV7-3 to TRBJ2-2; D might be TRBD2 (6 bases). Trimming left V 5 bases short and J 0 bases short, with 10 bases between. The CDR3 is 15 residues long. Germline V gene lookup returns CDR1 SGHTA and CDR2 FQGTGA.

This clonotype was counted ten times or more. The chain combines TRBV3-1 with TRBJ2-7; tentatively, D is TRBD1 or TRBD2 (5 bases each). Germline V gene lookup returns CDR1 LGHDT and CDR2 YNNKEL (reference sequence). The CDR3 has 14 amino acids. Trimming cost V 3 bases and J 1 base, with 10 bases left between them. The CDR3 loop is CASSQGVRSYEQYF. Here the CDR3 DNA reads TGTGCCAGCAGCCAGGGGGTCAGATCCTACGAGCAGTACTTC.

This clonotype has ten or more counts. DNA for the CDR3: TGTGCCAGCAGTGGGGTCCAGGCAGCTGGCTACACCTTC. Its translation: CASSGVQAAGYTF. J is TRBJ1-2 and V is TRBV12-3 or TRBV12-4; D is undetermined. V was shortened by 5 bases and J by 7 bases, with 14 bases between the two germline ends. There are 13 residues in the CDR3.

This clonotype was observed at least ten times. V is TRBV5-1 and J is TRBJ1-1, with D unresolved. CDR1 is SGHRS and CDR2 is YFSETQ in the germline V gene. V dropped 1 base and J dropped 1 base, with 11 bases sitting between them. The length of the CDR3 is 15 residues. The CDR3 region is CASSLSVTRNTEAFF. Written as DNA, the CDR3 is TGCGCCAGCAGCTTGTCCGTGACGAGGAACACTGAAGCTTTCTTT.

This clonotype has ten or more counts. The rearrangement links TRBV5-1 to TRBJ2-2; D is ambiguous. The CDR3 runs 15 residues. Trimming cost V 2 bases and J 1 base, with 9 bases left between them. From germline, CDR1 is SGHRS and CDR2 YFSETQ. In nucleotides, the CDR3 is TGCGCCAGCAGCTTTCATGAACTGAACACCGGGGAGCTGTTTTTT. Translating it yields CASSFHELNTGELFF.

This clonotype turned up a few times. The CDR3 sequence: CASGPRGFGTDTQYF. CDR3 sequence (DNA): TGTGCCAGCGGTCCGAGAGGTTTTGGGACAGATACGCAGTATTTT. The chain joins TRBV7-9 to TRBJ2-3, with D unclear. The CDR3 extends over 15 amino acids. Germline CDR1 reads SEHNR; CDR2 reads FQNEAQ (reference sequence). The V and J ends lost 8 bases and 3 bases respectively, with 18 bases between them. The variable domain in full, with the rest retrieved from reference TRBV7-9 and TRBJ2-3, is DTGVSQNPRHKITKRGQNVTFRCDPISEHNRLYWYRQTLGQGPEFLTYFQNEAQLEKSRLLSDRFSAERPKGSFSTLEIQRTEQGDSAMYLCASGPRGFGTDTQYFGPGTRLTVL.

This clonotype was counted many times. The CDR3 DNA sequence: TGTGCCATCAGACTTGGCGGGGGCTACGAGCAGTACTTC. It translates to CAIRLGGGYEQYF. The chain combines TRBV10-3 with TRBJ2-7; 7 bases are shared with TRBD2. The J segment lost 3 bases and the V segment lost 6 bases, leaving 5 bases of the junction unmatched. CDR1 and CDR2 (germline): ENHRY, SYGVKD. CDR3 length: 13 amino acids.

Many counts were recorded for this clonotype. The rearrangement links TRBV23-1 to TRBJ1-2; TRBD1 matches 8 bases. TRBV23-1 is identified as an open reading frame with a role that is uncertain. The CDR3 loop spans 12 amino acids. V trimming: 6 bases; J trimming: 7 bases; junction bases outside the gene matches: 4. This chain's CDR3 is CASRKQGVGYTF. In DNA form, the CDR3 reads TGCGCCAGCAGGAAACAGGGGGTTGGCTACACCTTC.

This clonotype was recorded many times. The rearrangement links TRBV19 to TRBJ2-4; TRBD2 might be the D (5 bases). The germline CDR1 and CDR2 sequences are LNHDA and SQIVND (reference sequence). The CDR3 totals 14 residues. V lost 2 bases to trimming and J lost 2 bases, with 7 bases between them. The CDR3 is CASSITGSKNIQYF. CDR3 nucleotide sequence: TGTGCCAGTAGTATAACGGGATCCAAAAACATTCAGTACTTC.

V gene TRBV20-1 combines with J gene TRBJ2-2, with 8 positions matching TRBD1. CDR1 and CDR2 from the germline V gene are DFQATT and SNEGSKA (reference sequence). The V gene end was trimmed by 0 bases and the J gene end by 7 bases; junction bases not matched to a gene: 4. The CDR3 contains 14 residues. CDR3 sequence reads: CSAREGQEFGELFF. The CDR3 region has the DNA TGCAGTGCTAGAGAGGGACAGGAGTTCGGGGAGCTGTTTTTT.

The table lists this clonotype with many counts. The chain has TRBV5-6 and TRBJ1-2; D perhaps matches TRBD1 (6 bases). The CDR3 totals 13 residues. Per germline, CDR1 SGHDT and CDR2 YYEEEE. Trimming took off 3 bases at V and 3 bases at J, with 9 bases between the two ends. For the CDR3, the DNA is TGTGCCAGCAGCTCAGGACAGTACTATGGCTACACCTTC. This gives the protein CASSSGQYYGYTF.

In its sample, this clonotype was seen many times. The rearrangement uses TRBV11-2 and TRBJ2-5, with D perhaps TRBD1 or TRBD2 (5 bases each). Germline V gene lookup returns CDR1 SGHAT and CDR2 FQNNGV. The CDR3 length is 15 residues. Deletions cut 2 bases from V and 1 base from J, with 11 bases between. DNA of the CDR3: TGTGCCAGCAGCTTATTTCCGGGACCCCAAGAGACCCAGTACTTC. It is translated as CASSLFPGPQETQYF.

Many counts were recorded for this clonotype. The V call is TRBV28, the J call TRBJ1-1; TRBD1 is a possible D gene (6 bases). V was trimmed by 7 bases and J by 8 bases, leaving 14 bases between them. Germline loops: CDR1 MDHEN, CDR2 SYDVKM. The CDR3 loop spans 12 amino acids. CDR3 DNA: TGTGCCAGCATCTCACCGGGGGGCGAAGCTTTCTTT. Its translation is CASISPGGEAFF.

This clonotype has a count of ten or more. This sequence joins TRBV4-1 and TRBJ2-1, with D uncertain. This CDR3 has 16 residues. V was trimmed by 1 base and J by 1 base, leaving 11 bases between them. From germline, CDR1 is MGHRA and CDR2 YSYEKL. CDR3 sequence reads: CASSQVDLVSYNEQFF. Here the CDR3 DNA reads TGCGCCAGCAGCCAAGTCGACCTAGTTTCCTACAATGAGCAGTTCTTC.

By its share, this clonotype is medium-sized (0.01 to 0.1%). The chain uses TRBV6-5 and TRBJ1-2; a weak D match, TRBD1 (5 bases). This CDR3 is 15 amino acids long. Germline CDR1 reads MNHEY; CDR2 reads SVGAGI. V was pared by 6 bases and J by 6 bases, with 20 bases between. CDR3 loop: CASSLYTGTPNGYTF. For the CDR3, the DNA is TGTGCCAGCAGCCTATACACCGGGACCCCTAATGGCTACACCTTC.